This entry concerns a single T cell receptor (beta chain). In this sample, this clonotype turned up many times. Its binding antigen is unknown. One base away there is no much larger clone; base qualities are not given. These data are taken from a study of regulatory T cells in long-lasting Graves disease (dated by TCRdb to the early 2020s). As for the study more broadly: Patients with newly diagnosed Graves' disease had been on antithyroid drugs for under 3 months. Persistent Graves' disease patients were compared with newly diagnosed Graves' disease patients by peripheral blood TCR sequencing and RNA sequencing. The study was registered as a clinical trial and conducted in China. A total of around 35 samples were covered by TCR sequencing, comprising approximately 13 persistent and approximately 20 newly diagnosed Graves' disease patients.

Preparation of the library involved multiplex PCR. This sample was sequenced with an Illumina HiSeq 4000. To build TCR beta libraries, CDR3 regions were amplified by Arm-PCR using iRepertoire HTBI primers. PCR products were gel purified before sequencing. On the study's bioinformatics: Gene usage analysis of CDR3 amino acid clonotypes relied on the approximately 60 TRBV and about 15 TRBJ segments identified across samples. COPE and FqMerger were used to merge the filtered high-quality paired reads into contigs. BLAST was used to align contigs to the IMGT TRBV, TRBD and TRBJ reference genes, and CDR3 was defined following IMGT. Any clonotype with a frequency above 0.1% was classified as a highly expanded clone. Repertoire diversity was measured by Shannon entropy, and V-J evenness by the Gini coefficient. A clonotype was considered public if more than one individual shared it. The public reads were quality trimmed at Q25 with fastp and then assembled into clones with MiXCR by TCRdb, keeping productive beta chains. Each record represents a unique CDR3 protein, reported with the most common genes and DNA among its rows. The V and J calls shown here were made by TCRdb, not taken from the authors' results. The sample yields roughly 430,000 distinct CDR3 sequences; roughly 17% were counted once. Of the sample, roughly 10% is held by the ten largest clones.

Study-wide findings and limitations: Because the primary lesion, thyroid tissue, could not be accessed, the study looked at peripheral blood alone. Compared with newly diagnosed patients, patients with persistent Graves' disease had lower TCR Shannon entropy and fewer highly expanded clones, which suggests clonal expansion. More public clonotypes were shared among persistent patients (fewer than 3,000) than among newly diagnosed patients (966). The small sample size was acknowledged by the authors as a limitation that may reduce accuracy. Preferential use of TRBV28, TRBJ1-2 and TRBJ2-5 was observed in persistent disease, whereas TRBV20-1 and TRBJ2-1 were favored in newly diagnosed disease. Sequencing and analysis were restricted to the TCR beta chain.

The CDR3 holds 13 amino acids from the cysteine to the phenylalanine. Just CDR3 DNA is preserved here, 39 bases in frame from base 1. Trimming accounts for 7 bases at V and 7 bases at J, while the number of junction bases matched to no gene is 9. The germline V gene (reference sequence) gives CDR1 as MNHEY and CDR2 as SMNVEV. The time point label corresponds to: newly diagnosed GD, antithyroid drugs for less than 3 months. For both TCR sequencing and RNA sequencing, RNA was extracted from PBMCs in TRIzol. The diagnosis of Graves' disease followed American Thyroid Association guidelines. The patients came from an endocrinology department in Xi'an, China. From each patient, about 8.9 milliliters of peripheral blood was collected into an EDTA anticoagulant tube. Ficoll Paque Plus density gradient separation was used to isolate PBMCs, and no further T cell sorting was performed. An Agilent 2100 Bioanalyzer and agarose gel were used to check RNA quality, while a NanoDrop 2000 measured RNA concentration.

The sample also formed part of further work on T cells in Graves' hyperthyroidism and ophthalmopathy. Reported in the second study: Stable Graves' hyperthyroidism was defined as no progression to ophthalmopathy during 18 months of follow-up. Hyperthyroidism patients were aged 18 to 65 years and newly diagnosed, with disease duration of less than 2 months. Patients with uncontrolled infections, other autoimmune diseases, pregnancy or lactation were excluded. Diagnoses relied on clinical symptoms, serum thyroxine and TRAb, thyroid ultrasound and orbital computed tomography. A first-round RT-PCR of the TCR CDR3 used the HTBI primer set with the Qiagen OneStep RT-PCR kit. Most expanded thyroid clonotypes (frequency above 0.001) were also detected in blood, suggesting blood repertoires may reflect thyroid immune responses. In cross-validation, a model built on a 13 V-J signature told ophthalmopathy apart from stable hyperthyroidism with 85% to 90% sensitivity and roughly 82% specificity, and in testing the same model reached 80%/75%. In validation, progression to ophthalmopathy was predicted by the model with roughly 69% sensitivity and 72.22% specificity, a median of around 5.9 months before onset. TCR V-J signatures able to tell the groups apart were searched for in a discovery cohort of 90 to 100 patients, of whom over 40 had Graves' ophthalmopathy and 55 to 60 had stable Graves' hyperthyroidism. Whether ophthalmopathy could be predicted prospectively was tested in an independent validation cohort made up of under 20 hyperthyroidism patients plus 17 patients who later progressed to ophthalmopathy. The 75 to 100 discovery patients were divided at random into training and test sets in a 7:3 ratio. In addition, the study compared T-cell repertoires in thyroid tissue and in blood from roughly 6 Graves' hyperthyroidism patients. After blood sampling, hyperthyroidism patients were treated with methimazole at a starting dose of 30 mg daily, and ophthalmopathy patients were treated with high-dose intravenous methylprednisolone. Libraries were constructed in a second round of multiplex PCR, after which size selection and purification were performed. Libraries were sequenced paired-end with 100 bp reads on an Illumina HiSeq2000. SOAPnuke was used to process the raw data, with reads discarded if the reads contained adapters or uncalled bases, had a mean Phred below 15, or lacked an exact constant-primer or identifier match. COPE v1.2.5 was used to merge high-quality paired reads, and clonotypes were defined as unique nucleotide sequences. MiTCR v1.1 was used to align clonotypes to the IMGT TRBV, TRBD and TRBJ reference segments. Analysis was restricted to V-J combinations with a frequency above 0.0001, which covered roughly 99% of repertoires. The TCS score was defined as F50 (clonal expansion) divided by E x V (chaos), with BLOSUM62-based TCRdist calculated between CDR3 peptides within each V-J. Welch's t-statistics and random forest reduced around 520 V-J features to under 15, which were used in a naive Bayes classifier (R e1071). No statistical method was used to set the sample size in advance, and investigators knew the group allocation. The paper reports TCR Vbeta CDR3 sequencing of more than 120 peripheral blood samples: around 45 ophthalmopathy, roughly 80 hyperthyroidism and around 17 progressor patients.

The sequence derives from a woman in her 30s with Graves disease. Donor details come from another sample of the same person, matched by shared clones. The specimen was peripheral blood mononuclear cells (PBMCs), collected at new diagnosis, from a patient treated with antithyroid drugs. The rearrangement combines TRBV27 with TRBJ2-5, with 7 junctional bases fitting TRBD2. The nucleotide sequence is given as TGTGCCAGCAACCCGTCGGGGGGAGCGACCCAGTACTTC. Translated, it reads CASNPSGGATQYF.